Below, 9 T cell receptor beta chains from the same sample are listed, as sequenced in a study of T cells in Graves' hyperthyroidism and ophthalmopathy. Amplification yielded TCR beta CDR3 regions, with RNA transcripts as the source. The primer set for the first-round RT-PCR of the TCR CDR3 was HTBI. TCRdb processed the multiplex PCR reads anew with MiXCR; each CDR3 protein has one entry. The top ten hold approximately 15% of the sample, which has hundreds of thousands of distinct CDR3 sequences, around 13% seen once. The specimen sequenced was blood. The source of these receptors is a woman aged 40 to 49 with Graves' hyperthyroidism.

This clonotype appeared many times. V usage is TRBV11-2 and J usage is TRBJ2-5; 7 nucleotides line up with TRBD1. Germline V gives CDR1 SGHAT, CDR2 FQNNGV. The CDR3 sequence is 15 residues long. Trimming took 1 base from V and 2 from J; bases not matched to a gene: 4. The CDR3 sequence is CASSLALTGQETQYF. CDR3 coding DNA: TGTGCCAGCAGCTTAGCCCTGACAGGGCAAGAGACCCAGTACTTC.

This clonotype came up many times. This chain links TRBV28 with TRBJ1-3; possible D gene TRBD1, 6 bases. Germline values: CDR1 MDHEN, CDR2 SYDVKM. The CDR3 contains 15 residues. Trimming removed 5 bases from V and 2 bases from J, with 13 bases in between. CDR3 nucleotides: TGTGCCAGCAGTCGACGAACAGGGCCTGGAAACACCATATATTTT. Translation gives CASSRRTGPGNTIYF.

Many counts were recorded for this clonotype. The CDR3 protein is CASSQGTGTGELFF. The DNA for the CDR3 is TGTGCCAGCAGCCAAGGGACAGGAACCGGGGAGCTGTTTTTT. This chain connects TRBV3-1 to TRBJ2-2; 7 bases match TRBD1. This CDR3 is 14 amino acids long. V dropped 1 base and J dropped 5; count of bases not matched to a gene: 1. Germline CDR1 is LGHDT and CDR2 is YNNKEL (reference sequence).

V and J are TRBV27 and TRBJ2-7; possibly TRBD2 for D (5 bases). The length of the CDR3 is 13 residues. Germline V lookup: CDR1 MNHEY, CDR2 SMNVEV (reference sequence). V was cut by 3 bases and J by 6 bases, with 12 bases left in between. The CDR3 is CASSFIQRGEQYF. CDR3 DNA sequence: TGTGCCAGCAGTTTTATCCAACGGGGCGAGCAGTACTTC.

This clonotype showed up just a few times. This sequence joins TRBV10-3 and TRBJ1-1; TRBD1 agrees at 9 bases. Trimming cost V 3 bases and J 0 bases; bases outside gene matches: 2. CDR3 length: 15 amino acids. Germline V gene sequence: CDR1 ENHRY, CDR2 SYGVKD. The CDR3 region has the DNA TGTGCCATCAGTGACCGACAGGGGGTGAACACTGAAGCTTTCTTT. The encoded protein is CAISDRQGVNTEAFF.

This clonotype was recorded many times. V gene TRBV7-6 combines with J gene TRBJ2-3; TRBD2 agrees at 9 bases. Germline CDR1 SGHVS, CDR2 FNYEAQ. J gave up 6 bases and V 1 base, and 8 bases lay outside the gene matches. CDR3 size: 16 residues. CDR3 coding DNA: TGTGCCAGCAGCTTAGAAATAGCGGGAGCCATGGATACGCAGTATTTT. This sequence encodes CASSLEIAGAMDTQYF.

This clonotype was observed at least ten times. The rearrangement uses TRBV5-1 and TRBJ2-7; TRBD2 matches 9 bases. Germline CDR1 SGHRS, CDR2 YFSETQ. CDR3 length: 16 residues. Unmatched junction bases numbered 8, after V lost 0 bases and J lost 4 bases. CDR3 sequence reads: CASSLGRVTSGYEQYF. In nucleotides, the CDR3 is TGCGCCAGCAGCTTGGGTAGAGTGACTAGCGGTTACGAGCAGTACTTC.

This chain joins TRBV29-1 and TRBJ2-3, with 9 bases aligning to TRBD2. V lost 6 bases to trimming and J lost 0 bases; unmatched junction nucleotides: 7. There are 15 residues in the CDR3. The V gene's germline CDR1 is SQVTM and CDR2 ANQGSEA. The CDR3 protein is CSVTLLAGSTDTQYF. The CDR3 DNA is TGCAGCGTAACACTACTAGCGGGCAGCACAGATACGCAGTATTTT.

The genes are TRBV7-8 and TRBJ2-7; D remains unclear. Trimming pared 6 bases from V and 2 bases from J, leaving 8 bases between. The germline gives CDR1 SGHVS, CDR2 FQNEAQ. This CDR3 is 12 amino acids long. The CDR3 nucleotides read TGTGCCAGCAGACCCGACGCCTACGAGCAGTACTTC. Translating it yields CASRPDAYEQYF.